The T cell receptor beta chain described here comes from a study of blood T cell repertoires in COVID-19. Clones were read by immunoSEQ multiplex PCR, and TCRdb kept only the in-frame ones, dropping some. Of roughly 100,000 clones listed, roughly 79% are singletons. V dropped 4 bases and J dropped 3; count of bases not matched to a gene: 8. The CDR3 has 15 residues. Germline lookup yields CDR1 SGHRS and CDR2 YFSETQ. This clone came up many times. Material for sequencing was peripheral blood. The clonotype originates from a woman at least 80 years old with acute or convalescent COVID-19. This chain joins TRBV5-1 and TRBJ2-3; 7 positions match TRBD1. The CDR3 loop reads CASSPDRVQTDTQYF. The CDR3 nucleotides are TGCGCCAGCAGCCCTGACAGGGTTCAAACAGATACGCAGTATTTT.